What follows are 2 T cell receptor beta chains derived from one specimen sequenced in a study of cytomegalovirus exposure and HLA in healthy donors. With 60 Vbeta and 13 Jbeta primers, the PCR was carried out. The assay was immunoSEQ multiplex PCR, and TCRdb's table has in-frame clones only and misses some. There are roughly 73,000 clones in the sample; roughly 83% occur only once, and about 2.4% lies in the top ten. Sequenced material: PBMCs. The origin of the receptors is a woman aged 50 to 60 in good health and CMV-seronegative.

The chain employs TRBV6-5 and TRBJ2-2, with D perhaps TRBD1 (5 bases). The length of the CDR3 is 15 residues. With 2 bases removed from V and 3 bases from J, the gap between germline ends came to 10 bases. CDR1 MNHEY and CDR2 SVGAGI come from the germline V gene. For the CDR3, the DNA is TGTGCCAGCAGTTACGGTTGGGGCGACACCGGGGAGCTGTTTTTT. It encodes CASSYGWGDTGELFF.

This chain uses TRBV2 with TRBJ1-2; 8 nucleotides align to TRBD1. With 5 bases clipped from V and 3 bases from J, the junction kept 2 bases outside the gene matches. The CDR3 runs 13 residues. The germline V gene encodes CDR1 SNHLY and CDR2 FYNNEI. The CDR3 here is CASSSTGDYGYTF. For the CDR3, the DNA is TGTGCCAGCAGTTCGACAGGGGACTATGGCTACACCTTC.